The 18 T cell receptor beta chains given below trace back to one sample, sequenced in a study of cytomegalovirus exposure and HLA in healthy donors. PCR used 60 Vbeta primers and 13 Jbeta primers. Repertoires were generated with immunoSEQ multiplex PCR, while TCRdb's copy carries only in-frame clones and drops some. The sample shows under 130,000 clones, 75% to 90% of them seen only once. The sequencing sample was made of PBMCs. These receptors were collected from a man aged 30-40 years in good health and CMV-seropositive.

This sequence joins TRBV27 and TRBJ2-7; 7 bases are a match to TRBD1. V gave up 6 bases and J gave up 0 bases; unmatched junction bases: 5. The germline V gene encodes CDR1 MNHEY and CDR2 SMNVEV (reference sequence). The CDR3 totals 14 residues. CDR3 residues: CASRSGDSSYEQYF. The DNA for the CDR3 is TGTGCCAGCAGGTCTGGGGACAGCTCCTACGAGCAGTACTTC.

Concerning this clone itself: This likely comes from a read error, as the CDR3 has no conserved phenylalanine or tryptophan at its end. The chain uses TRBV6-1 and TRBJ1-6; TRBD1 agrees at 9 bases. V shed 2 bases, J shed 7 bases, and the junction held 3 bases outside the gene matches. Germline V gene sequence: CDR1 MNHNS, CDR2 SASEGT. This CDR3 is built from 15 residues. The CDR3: CASSEPGTGNSPLHL. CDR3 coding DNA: TGTGCCAGCAGTGAACCGGGGACAGGGAATTCACCCCTCCACCTT.

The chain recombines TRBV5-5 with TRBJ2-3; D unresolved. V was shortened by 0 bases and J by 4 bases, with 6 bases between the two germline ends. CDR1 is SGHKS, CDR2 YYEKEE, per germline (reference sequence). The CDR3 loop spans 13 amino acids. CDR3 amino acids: CASSLVAADTQYF. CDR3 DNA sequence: TGTGCCAGCAGCTTGGTGGCCGCAGATACGCAGTATTTT.

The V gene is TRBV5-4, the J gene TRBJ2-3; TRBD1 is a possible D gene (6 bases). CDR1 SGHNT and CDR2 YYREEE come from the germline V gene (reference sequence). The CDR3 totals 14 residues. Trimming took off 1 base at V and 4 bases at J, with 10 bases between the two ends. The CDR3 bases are TGTGCCAGCAGCTTGTACAGGGTCGCAGATACGCAGTATTTT. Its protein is CASSLYRVADTQYF.

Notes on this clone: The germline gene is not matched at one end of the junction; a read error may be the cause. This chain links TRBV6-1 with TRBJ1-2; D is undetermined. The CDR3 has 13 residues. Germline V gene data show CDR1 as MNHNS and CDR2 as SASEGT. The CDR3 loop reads CAGSVARAGGYTF. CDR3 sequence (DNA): TGTGCCGGCAGCGTAGCGAGAGCAGGAGGCTACACCTTC.

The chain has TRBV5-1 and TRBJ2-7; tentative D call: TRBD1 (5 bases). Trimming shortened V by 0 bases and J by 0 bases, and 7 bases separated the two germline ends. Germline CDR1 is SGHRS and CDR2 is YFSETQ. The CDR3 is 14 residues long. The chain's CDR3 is CASSLEGISYEQYF. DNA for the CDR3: TGCGCCAGCAGCTTGGAGGGGATCTCCTACGAGCAGTACTTC.

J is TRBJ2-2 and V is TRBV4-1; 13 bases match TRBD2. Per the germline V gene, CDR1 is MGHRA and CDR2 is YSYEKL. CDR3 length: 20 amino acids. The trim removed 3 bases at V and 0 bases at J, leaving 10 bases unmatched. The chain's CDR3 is CASSHPTGTSGEANTGELFF. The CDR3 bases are TGCGCCAGCAGCCACCCCACCGGGACTAGCGGGGAAGCGAACACCGGGGAGCTGTTTTTT.

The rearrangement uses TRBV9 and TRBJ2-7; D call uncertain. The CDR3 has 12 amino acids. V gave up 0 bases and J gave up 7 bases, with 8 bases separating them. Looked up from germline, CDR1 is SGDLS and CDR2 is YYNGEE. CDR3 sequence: CASSVDNGEQYF. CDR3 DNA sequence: TGTGCCAGCAGCGTAGACAACGGGGAGCAGTACTTC.

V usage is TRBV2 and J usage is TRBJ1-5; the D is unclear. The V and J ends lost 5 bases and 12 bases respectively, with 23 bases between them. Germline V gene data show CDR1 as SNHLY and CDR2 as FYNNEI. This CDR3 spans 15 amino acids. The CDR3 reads CASSTARTAISVQHF. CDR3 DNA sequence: TGTGCCAGCAGTACCGCGAGAACAGCCATCAGTGTCCAGCATTTT. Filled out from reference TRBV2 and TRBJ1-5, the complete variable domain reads EPEVTQTPSHQVTQMGQEVILRCVPISNHLYFYWYRQILGQKVEFLVSFYNNEISEKSEIFDDQFSVERPDGSNFTLKIRSTKLEDSAMYFCASSTARTAISVQHFGDGTRLSIL.

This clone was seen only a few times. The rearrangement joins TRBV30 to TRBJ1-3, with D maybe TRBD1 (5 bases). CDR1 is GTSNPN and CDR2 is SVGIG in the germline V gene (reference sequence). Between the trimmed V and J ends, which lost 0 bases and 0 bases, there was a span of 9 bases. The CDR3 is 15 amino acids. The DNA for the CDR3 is TGTGCCTGGAGTGTACACGGGGGCTCTGGAAACACCATATATTTT. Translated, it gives CAWSVHGGSGNTIYF.

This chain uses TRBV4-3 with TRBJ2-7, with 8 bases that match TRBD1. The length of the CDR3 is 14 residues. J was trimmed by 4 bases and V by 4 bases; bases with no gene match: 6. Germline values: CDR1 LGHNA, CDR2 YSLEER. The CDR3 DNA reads TGCGCCAGCAGCCGAGGACAGGGAATGTACGAGCAGTACTTC. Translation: CASSRGQGMYEQYF.

This chain's CDR3 is CASSLEAGNYGYTF. For the CDR3, the DNA is TGTGCCAGCAGCTTAGAAGCAGGCAACTATGGCTACACCTTC. The V call is TRBV11-2, the J call TRBJ1-2; D uncertain. The CDR3 is 14 amino acids. Germline CDR1 is SGHAT and CDR2 is FQNNGV. Trimming pared 0 bases from V and 2 bases from J, leaving 7 bases between.

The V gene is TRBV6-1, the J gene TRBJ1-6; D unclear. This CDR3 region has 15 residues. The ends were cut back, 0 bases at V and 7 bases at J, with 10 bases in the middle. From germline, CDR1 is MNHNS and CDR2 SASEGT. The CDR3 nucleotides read TGTGCCAGCAGTGAAGCGGGCACCTGGAATTCACCCCTCCACTTT. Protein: CASSEAGTWNSPLHF.

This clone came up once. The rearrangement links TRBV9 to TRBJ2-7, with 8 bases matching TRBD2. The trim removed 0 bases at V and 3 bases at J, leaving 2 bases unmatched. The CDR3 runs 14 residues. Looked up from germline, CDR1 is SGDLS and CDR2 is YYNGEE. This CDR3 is CASSVALAGYEQYF. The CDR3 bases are TGTGCCAGCAGCGTAGCTCTAGCGGGCTACGAGCAGTACTTC.

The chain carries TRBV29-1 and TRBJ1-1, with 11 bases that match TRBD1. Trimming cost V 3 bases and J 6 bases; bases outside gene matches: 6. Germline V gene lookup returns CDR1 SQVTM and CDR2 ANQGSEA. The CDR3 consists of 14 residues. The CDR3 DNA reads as TGCAGCGTTGATGGACAGGGGGCGAGCGCTGAAGCTTTCTTT. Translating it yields CSVDGQGASAEAFF. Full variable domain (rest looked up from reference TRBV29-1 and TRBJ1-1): SAVISQKPSRDICQRGTSLTIQCQVDSQVTMMFWYRQQPGQSLTLIATANQGSEATYESGFVIDKFPISRPNLTFSTLTVSNMSPEDSSIYLCSVDGQGASAEAFFGQGTRLTVV.

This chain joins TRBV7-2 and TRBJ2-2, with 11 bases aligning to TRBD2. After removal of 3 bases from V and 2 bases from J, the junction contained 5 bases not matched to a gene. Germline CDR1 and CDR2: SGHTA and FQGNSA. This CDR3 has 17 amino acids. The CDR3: CASSFLGLADNTGELFF. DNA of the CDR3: TGTGCCAGCAGCTTTTTGGGACTAGCGGATAACACCGGGGAGCTGTTTTTT. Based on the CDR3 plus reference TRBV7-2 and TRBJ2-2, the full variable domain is GAGVSQSPSNKVTEKGKDVELRCDPISGHTALYWYRQSLGQGLEFLIYFQGNSAPDKSGLPSDRFSAERTGGSVSTLTIQRTQQEDSAVYLCASSFLGLADNTGELFFGEGSRLTVL.

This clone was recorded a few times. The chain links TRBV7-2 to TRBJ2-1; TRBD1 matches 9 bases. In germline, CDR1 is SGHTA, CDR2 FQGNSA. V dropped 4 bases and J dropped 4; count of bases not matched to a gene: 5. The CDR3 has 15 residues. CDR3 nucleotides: TGTGCCAGCAGCTCCGGGACAGGGTTGTACAATGAGCAGTTCTTC. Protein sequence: CASSSGTGLYNEQFF.

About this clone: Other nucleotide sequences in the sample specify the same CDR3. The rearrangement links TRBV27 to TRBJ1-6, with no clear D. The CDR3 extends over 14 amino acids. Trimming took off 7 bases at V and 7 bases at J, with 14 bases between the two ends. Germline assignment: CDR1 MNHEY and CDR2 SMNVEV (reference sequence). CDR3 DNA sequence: TGTGCCAGCACCAACGGCAGGATAAATTCACCCCTCCACTTT. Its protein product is CASTNGRINSPLHF.